The clone carrying this TCR beta chain is categorized as medium-sized (0.01 to 0.1%). No antigen is known for it. The data were obtained in a study of T cell repertoires in aging, cancer and after chemotherapy. TRB rearrangements spanning V, D and J were amplified using mixed TRB-A/B primers. TCRdb redid the calling of the multiplex PCR reads with MiXCR, one entry per CDR3 protein. The table lists about 8,300 distinct CDR3 sequences, around 30% of them singletons. Broader study findings: In cancer patients, declining TCR diversity with age involved lost richness and lost evenness.

The V end was cut by 7 bases, the J end by 0 bases, with 10 bases between. The CDR3 covers 12 residues. Germline V gene sequence: CDR1 SQVTM, CDR2 ANQGSEA. TCR beta rearrangements were amplified from peripheral blood genomic DNA. This TCR came from a human donor in good health. This rearrangement joins TRBV29-1 to TRBJ2-7; D call uncertain. The specimen was blood. The CDR3 reads CSAVSTSYEQYF. The CDR3 DNA sequence: TGCAGCGCGGTCTCGACCTCCTACGAGCAGTACTTC.